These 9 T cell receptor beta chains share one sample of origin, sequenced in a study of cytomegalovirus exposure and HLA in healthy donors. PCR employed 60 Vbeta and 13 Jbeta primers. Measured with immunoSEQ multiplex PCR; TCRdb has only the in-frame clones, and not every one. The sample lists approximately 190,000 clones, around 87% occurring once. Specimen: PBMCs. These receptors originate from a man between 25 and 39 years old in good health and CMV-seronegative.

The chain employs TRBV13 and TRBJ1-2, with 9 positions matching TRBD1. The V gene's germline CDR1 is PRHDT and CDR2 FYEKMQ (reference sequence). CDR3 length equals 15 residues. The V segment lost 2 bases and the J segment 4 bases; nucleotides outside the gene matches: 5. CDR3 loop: CASSLPGQGSYGYTF. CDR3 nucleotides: TGTGCCAGCAGCTTACCGGGACAGGGTAGCTATGGCTACACCTTC. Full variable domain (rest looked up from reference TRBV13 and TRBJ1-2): AAGVIQSPRHLIKEKRETATLKCYPIPRHDTVYWYQQGPGQDPQFLISFYEKMQSDKGSIPDRFSAQQFSDYHSELNMSSLELGDSALYFCASSLPGQGSYGYTFGSGTRLTVV.

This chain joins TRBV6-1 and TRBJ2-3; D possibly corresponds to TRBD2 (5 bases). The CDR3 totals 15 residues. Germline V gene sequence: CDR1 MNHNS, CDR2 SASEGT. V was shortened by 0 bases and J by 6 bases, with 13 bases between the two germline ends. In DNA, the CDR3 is TGTGCCAGCAGTGAAGCGCTTATAAGGAGGGATACGCAGTATTTT. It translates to CASSEALIRRDTQYF.

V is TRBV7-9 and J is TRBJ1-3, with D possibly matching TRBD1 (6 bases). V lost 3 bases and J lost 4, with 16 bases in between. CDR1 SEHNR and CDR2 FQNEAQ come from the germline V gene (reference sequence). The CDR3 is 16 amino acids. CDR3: CASSFSQGLGGNTIYF. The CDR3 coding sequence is TGTGCCAGCAGCTTCTCCCAGGGGCTAGGGGGAAACACCATATATTTT.

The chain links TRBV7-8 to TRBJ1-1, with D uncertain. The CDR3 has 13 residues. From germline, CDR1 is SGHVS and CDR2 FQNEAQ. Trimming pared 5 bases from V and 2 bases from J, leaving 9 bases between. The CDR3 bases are TGTGCCAGCAGCCTAGGGAGAAACACTGAAGCTTTCTTT. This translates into CASSLGRNTEAFF.

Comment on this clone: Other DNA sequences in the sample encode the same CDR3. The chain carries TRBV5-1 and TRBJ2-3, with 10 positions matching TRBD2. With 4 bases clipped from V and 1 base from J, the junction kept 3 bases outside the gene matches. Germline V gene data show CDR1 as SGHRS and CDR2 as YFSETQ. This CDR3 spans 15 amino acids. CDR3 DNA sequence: TGCGCCAGCAGCCCAGGACTAGCGGGCACAGATACGCAGTATTTT. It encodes CASSPGLAGTDTQYF.

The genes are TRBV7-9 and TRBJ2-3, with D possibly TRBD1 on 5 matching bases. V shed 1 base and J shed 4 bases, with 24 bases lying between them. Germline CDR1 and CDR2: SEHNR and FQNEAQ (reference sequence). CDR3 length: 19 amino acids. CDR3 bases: TGTGCCAGCAGCTTAGAGCAGGTTGGGGCTTATAGAATAGCAGATACGCAGTATTTT. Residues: CASSLEQVGAYRIADTQYF. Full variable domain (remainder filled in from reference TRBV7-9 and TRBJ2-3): DTGVSQNPRHKITKRGQNVTFRCDPISEHNRLYWYRQTLGQGPEFLTYFQNEAQLEKSRLLSDRFSAERPKGSFSTLEIQRTEQGDSAMYLCASSLEQVGAYRIADTQYFGPGTRLTVL.

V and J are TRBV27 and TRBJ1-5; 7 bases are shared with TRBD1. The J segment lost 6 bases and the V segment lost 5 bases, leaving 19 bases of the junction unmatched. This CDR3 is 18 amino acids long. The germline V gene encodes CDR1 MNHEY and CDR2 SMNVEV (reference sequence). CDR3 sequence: CASSTSPVVQGVGQPQHF. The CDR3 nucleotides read TGTGCCAGCAGTACCAGCCCGGTGGTTCAGGGGGTAGGTCAGCCCCAGCATTTT.

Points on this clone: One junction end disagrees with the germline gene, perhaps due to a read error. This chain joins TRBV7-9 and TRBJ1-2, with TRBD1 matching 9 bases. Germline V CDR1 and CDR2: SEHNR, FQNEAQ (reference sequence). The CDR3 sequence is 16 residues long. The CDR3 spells CSSSPGGTGRNYGYTF. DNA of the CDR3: TGTTCCAGCAGTCCCGGGGGGACAGGGCGTAACTATGGCTACACCTTC.

The CDR3 region is CASSSTPDTEAFF. The CDR3, as DNA: TGTGCCAGCAGTTCGACACCTGACACTGAAGCTTTCTTT. The J gene is TRBJ1-1, the V gene TRBV6-4; the D is unclear. CDR1 and CDR2 (germline): MRHNA, SNTAGT. The CDR3 runs 13 residues. The V gene lost 5 bases and the J gene lost 3 bases, with 10 bases spanning the gap.